A selection of T cell receptor beta chains follows, all from one sample in a study of blood T cells in healthy people across ages. In TCRdb, the 5' RACE reads were re-called with MiXCR into one record per CDR3 protein. Of 1.5 million to 2 million distinct CDR3 sequences detected, over 25% appear once; the ten largest clones hold 7.7%. Sample: blood. These receptors all come from a woman younger than 45 in good health. The CDR3 runs from the conserved cysteine through the conserved F or W. D genes are given only for firm matches. Rows may omit the clone size; those that give it use once, few, many or a size class.

length: 15
V: TRBV16
size: once
D: -
J: TRBJ1-4
DNA: TGTGCCAGCGGCAAGAACGCGTCAACTAATGAAAAACTGTTTTTT
CDR3: CASGKNASTNEKLFF

length: 14
V: TRBV5-1
size: few
D: -
J: TRBJ2-3
DNA: TGCGCCAGCAGCTTGGCTATCCTCACAGATACGCAGTATTTT
CDR3: CASSLAILTDTQYF

length: 10
V: TRBV29-1
size: -
D: -
J: TRBJ1-1
DNA: TGCAGCCCGGGTCTCACTGAAGCTTTCTTT
CDR3: CSPGLTEAFF

length: 13
V: TRBV20-1
size: many
D: -
J: TRBJ2-7
DNA: TGCAGTGCTCTCGGGACACAGCGGGGCGAGCAGTACTTC
CDR3: CSALGTQRGEQYF

length: 13
V: TRBV7-9
size: few
D: -
J: TRBJ2-3
DNA: TGTGCCACCTCGTCTCCGGGGTCCGATACGCAGTATTTT
CDR3: CATSSPGSDTQYF

length: 11
V: TRBV29-1
size: few
D: -
J: TRBJ2-7
DNA: TGCAGCGTTCGCTTGGACAGTTGGCAGTACTTC
CDR3: CSVRLDSWQYF

length: 12
V: TRBV5-1
size: -
D: TRBD1
J: TRBJ1-2
DNA: TGCGCCAGCAACTTGGGGACAGGGAGCTACACCTTC
CDR3: CASNLGTGSYTF

length: 14
V: TRBV4-3
size: few
D: -
J: TRBJ2-1
DNA: TGCGCCAGCAGCCAAGTTGGGACAACCAATGAGCAGTTCTTC
CDR3: CASSQVGTTNEQFF

length: 16
V: TRBV6-6
size: -
D: TRBD2
J: TRBJ2-3
DNA: TGTGCCAGCAGTTCATTTACTAGCGGGGGCACAGACACGCAGTATTTT
CDR3: CASSSFTSGGTDTQYF

length: 13
V: TRBV10-3
size: -
D: -
J: TRBJ1-2
DNA: TGTGCCATCAGTCGACAGAGAGACTATGGCTACACCTTC
CDR3: CAISRQRDYGYTF

length: 14
V: TRBV11-2
size: few
D: -
J: TRBJ2-7
DNA: TGTGCCAGCAGCTTAGCCGCACAGACCTACGAGCAGTACTTC
CDR3: CASSLAAQTYEQYF

length: 14
V: TRBV5-5
size: -
D: -
J: TRBJ2-7
DNA: TGTGCCAGCAGGCATGACAGGAGAGAAGAGGCCCAGTACTTC
CDR3: CASRHDRREEAQYF

length: 14
V: TRBV9
size: many
D: -
J: TRBJ1-1
DNA: TGTGCCAGCAGCGCCGGGACCGTGAACACTGAAGCTTTCTTT
CDR3: CASSAGTVNTEAFF

length: 16
V: TRBV12-3/TRBV12-4
size: few
D: TRBD1
J: TRBJ2-6
DNA: TGTGCCAGCAGTTTTGGACAGGGGAATGGGGCCAACGTCCTGACTTTC
CDR3: CASSFGQGNGANVLTF

length: 14
V: TRBV7-9
size: once
D: -
J: TRBJ2-1
DNA: TGTGCCAGCAGCTTAGGGGGGGGGGGCCCGACGGAGTTCTTC
CDR3: CASSLGGGGPTEFF

length: 14
V: TRBV28
size: many
D: -
J: TRBJ2-7
DNA: TGTGCCAGTCTTCGGGCCAAACCCTCCTACGAGCAGTACTTC
CDR3: CASLRAKPSYEQYF

length: 15
V: TRBV4-2
size: few
D: TRBD2
J: TRBJ2-5
DNA: TGTGCCAGCAGCCCGACTAGCGGGGTCGGGGAGACCCAGTACTTC
CDR3: CASSPTSGVGETQYF

length: 13
V: TRBV29-1
size: -
D: TRBD2
J: TRBJ2-3
DNA: TGCAGCGTTGGGGCGGGGGGAAGAGATACGCAGTATTTT
CDR3: CSVGAGGRDTQYF

length: 13
V: TRBV3-1
size: few
D: -
J: TRBJ2-5
DNA: TGTGCCAGCAGCCAAGCCGAACTGGAGACCCAGTACTTC
CDR3: CASSQAELETQYF

length: 14
V: TRBV12-3/TRBV12-4
size: -
D: -
J: TRBJ1-1
DNA: TGTGCCAGCAGTTTTTCGTCAGTCTGGGGTAAAGCTTTCTTT
CDR3: CASSFSSVWGKAFF

length: 13
V: TRBV10-2
size: -
D: -
J: TRBJ2-3
DNA: TGCGCCAGCAGTCGACGACCCCAGGATACGCAGTATTTT
CDR3: CASSRRPQDTQYF

length: 15
V: TRBV12-3/TRBV12-4
size: -
D: -
J: TRBJ1-5
DNA: TGTGCCAGCAGCACGGACCCCCAGCTCAGTCAGCCCCAGCATTTT
CDR3: CASSTDPQLSQPQHF

length: 15
V: TRBV10-3
size: many
D: TRBD2
J: TRBJ2-1
DNA: TGTGCCATCAGTGAGGGGGGGGTCCTTCTCAATGAGCAGTTCTTC
CDR3: CAISEGGVLLNEQFF

length: 13
V: TRBV6-5
size: many
D: TRBD1
J: TRBJ1-2
DNA: TGTGCCAGCAGTAGGACAGGGACTTATGGCTACACCTTC
CDR3: CASSRTGTYGYTF

length: 14
V: TRBV10-3
size: -
D: TRBD1
J: TRBJ2-7
DNA: TGTGCCATCAGTGAAGGGACAGGGTCCCCCGAGCAGTACTTC
CDR3: CAISEGTGSPEQYF

length: 16
V: TRBV12-3/TRBV12-4
size: many
D: TRBD2
J: TRBJ2-3
DNA: TGTGCCAGCAGTCCCGGACTAGCGGAGAGCACAGATACGCAGTATTTT
CDR3: CASSPGLAESTDTQYF

length: 13
V: TRBV20-1
size: -
D: -
J: TRBJ2-5
DNA: TGCAGTGCTAGGCACGCGGTAGTGGAGACCCAGTACTTC
CDR3: CSARHAVVETQYF

length: 16
V: TRBV28
size: -
D: -
J: TRBJ1-5
DNA: TGTGCCAGCAGTTTAGAGGGGCCGAATAGCAATCAGCCCCAGCATTTT
CDR3: CASSLEGPNSNQPQHF

length: 15
V: TRBV6-6
size: -
D: -
J: TRBJ2-7
DNA: TGTGCCACCATGCCCACCGGGGGAAGCTCCTACGATCAGTACTTC
CDR3: CATMPTGGSSYDQYF

length: 13
V: TRBV6-5
size: few
D: -
J: TRBJ1-2
DNA: TGTGCCAGCAGTGCGGGGTCCCCCTATGGCTACACCTTC
CDR3: CASSAGSPYGYTF

length: 17
V: TRBV4-3
size: -
D: -
J: TRBJ2-1
DNA: TGCGCCAGCAGCCAAGTGGCTGGCGGGACCGCCTACAGTGAGCAGTTCTTC
CDR3: CASSQVAGGTAYSEQFF

length: 13
V: TRBV7-2
size: -
D: -
J: TRBJ2-1
DNA: TGTGCCAGCAGCTTATCGACGGACAATGAGCAGTTCTTC
CDR3: CASSLSTDNEQFF

length: 17
V: TRBV5-1
size: -
D: TRBD1
J: TRBJ1-6
DNA: TGCGCCAGCAGCTTGGCCCCTGGGACAGGGCCCAATTCACCCCTCCACTTT
CDR3: CASSLAPGTGPNSPLHF

length: 16
V: TRBV5-1
size: -
D: TRBD1
J: TRBJ2-5
DNA: TGCGCCGGCAGCTTATCCGGGACAGCCACACAAGAGACCCAGTACTTC
CDR3: CAGSLSGTATQETQYF

length: 14
V: TRBV7-2
size: -
D: TRBD2
J: TRBJ2-3
DNA: TGTGCCAGCAGCTTAGGGCTAGCGGGAGCAACGCAGTATTTT
CDR3: CASSLGLAGATQYF

length: 16
V: TRBV24-1
size: few
D: TRBD2
J: TRBJ2-1
DNA: TGTGCCACCAGTGATTTGTTGCGGGGGGGCTGGAATGAGCAGTTCTTC
CDR3: CATSDLLRGGWNEQFF

length: 12
V: TRBV20-1
size: few
D: -
J: TRBJ2-7
DNA: TGCAGTGCCCTACCAGGCAGCTACGAGCAGTACTTC
CDR3: CSALPGSYEQYF

length: 16
V: TRBV9
size: few
D: -
J: TRBJ2-1
DNA: TGTGCCAGCAGCGGGCTCTCGGTTAGCAACTACAATGAGCAGTTCTTC
CDR3: CASSGLSVSNYNEQFF

length: 14
V: TRBV6-1
size: few
D: -
J: TRBJ2-5
DNA: TGTGCCAGCAGGCCTTCGTCAGGGCAAGAGACCCAGTACTTC
CDR3: CASRPSSGQETQYF

length: 15
V: TRBV5-8
size: -
D: TRBD1
J: TRBJ2-7
DNA: TGTGCCAGCAGCTTGATTTCCCGGACAGGGGGCGAGCAGTACTTC
CDR3: CASSLISRTGGEQYF

length: 14
V: TRBV6-6
size: -
D: -
J: TRBJ1-2
DNA: TGTGCCAGCACGTTCCAGACCAGGGACTATGGCTACACCTTC
CDR3: CASTFQTRDYGYTF

length: 14
V: TRBV6-1
size: many
D: -
J: TRBJ2-7
DNA: TGTGCCAGCAGTGTGGGGGGGGCGTCCTACGAGCAGTACTTC
CDR3: CASSVGGASYEQYF

length: 15
V: TRBV12-3/TRBV12-4
size: -
D: -
J: TRBJ2-7
DNA: TGTGCCAGCAGTGCGCCGGGACATTTGGTATACGAGCAGTACTTC
CDR3: CASSAPGHLVYEQYF

length: 18
V: TRBV5-1
size: many
D: -
J: TRBJ2-3
DNA: TGCGCCAGCAGCTCACGCTCCGGGACCATTGTAGGTACAGATACGCAGTATTTT
CDR3: CASSSRSGTIVGTDTQYF

length: 15
V: TRBV5-1
size: -
D: -
J: TRBJ2-1
DNA: TGCGCCAGCAGCTTGTATTGGCAACCTTACAATGAGCAGTTCTTC
CDR3: CASSLYWQPYNEQFF

length: 17
V: TRBV4-3
size: -
D: TRBD2
J: TRBJ2-7
DNA: TGCGCCAGCAGCCAAGATCGTTGGAAGCGGGAGAGCCACGAGCAGTACTTC
CDR3: CASSQDRWKRESHEQYF

length: 13
V: TRBV15
size: few
D: -
J: TRBJ2-3
DNA: TGTGTCACCAGCAGAGATTTTGTGGACACGCAGTATTTT
CDR3: CVTSRDFVDTQYF

length: 16
V: TRBV7-2
size: -
D: TRBD2
J: TRBJ2-3
DNA: TGTGCCAGCAGCTTTTCCCTAGCGGGAGGAGTAGATACGCAGTATTTT
CDR3: CASSFSLAGGVDTQYF